The clone carrying this T cell receptor beta chain showed up many times. RNA transcripts served as template for amplifying TCR beta CDR3 sequences. A first-round RT-PCR used HTBI primers, followed by a second-round multiplex PCR. TCRdb itself ran the multiplex PCR reads through MiXCR, one entry per CDR3 protein. This sample has roughly 380,000 distinct CDR3 sequences; 15% occur once, and the top ten carry roughly 7%. This entry comes from a study of Graves' ophthalmopathy and Graves' hyperthyroidism. There are 15 residues in the CDR3. Germline V gives CDR1 LNHDA, CDR2 SQIVND (reference sequence). The V gene lost 3 bases and the J gene lost 5 bases, with 16 bases spanning the gap.

This receptor was obtained from a woman younger than 30 with stable Graves' hyperthyroidism. The chain employs TRBV19 and TRBJ2-5; D call uncertain. Sequenced: peripheral blood. For the CDR3, the DNA is TGTGCCAGTAGTATGAGGCCCAATGCCGGGGAGACCCAGTACTTC. Translation gives CASSMRPNAGETQYF.